The source of this TCR beta chain is a study of radiation and T cells in renal cell carcinoma. The time point was: baseline pretreatment blood. Treatment here: 15 Gy SBRT to primary tumor, nephrectomy 4 weeks later. The patient's renal cell carcinoma had clear cell pathology. With regard to this clone: Its antigen is unidentified.

Study-wide results and limits: From baseline, blood top tumor clonotypes peaked at 2 weeks post-radiation.

Using immunoSEQ multiplex PCR, the repertoire was profiled, and TCRdb retains in-frame clones only, with some absent. The table lists more than 75,000 clones, over 75% of them singletons, with approximately 6.4% in the top ten. Material: blood, obtained from a patient whose treatment included radiotherapy and nephrectomy. The origin of this receptor is a man aged 55 to 70 with renal cell carcinoma.

As DNA, the CDR3 is TGTGCCAGCAGCGCGGTTGGCAGTACGAACACCGGGGAGCTGTTTTTT. It codes for CASSAVGSTNTGELFF. The rearrangement joins TRBV7-9 to TRBJ2-2, with D unresolved. In germline, CDR1 is SEHNR, CDR2 FQNEAQ (reference sequence). Trimming took 5 bases from V and 0 from J, leaving 13 bases between them. This CDR3 spans 16 amino acids.